Each of the 30 T cell receptor beta chains below was sequenced from the same sample in a study of CD8 T cells in Susac syndrome. RNA totalling about 0.45 to 1 ug underwent reverse transcription with random hexamers. TCRdb redid the calling of the immunoSEQ multiplex PCR reads with MiXCR, one entry per CDR3 protein. The top ten hold 0.095% to 0.12% of the sample, which has about 200,000 distinct CDR3 sequences, roughly 94% seen once. The sequencing input was CD4+ T cells from PBMCs. These receptors all come from a human donor in good health.

V usage is TRBV27 and J usage is TRBJ1-3; possibly TRBD1 for D (6 bases). The germline V gene encodes CDR1 MNHEY and CDR2 SMNVEV (reference sequence). The V end was cut by 6 bases, the J end by 4 bases, with 10 bases between. The CDR3 length is 13 residues. The CDR3, as DNA: TGTGCCAGCAGAAACAGGGCAGGAAACACCATATATTTT. Translated: CASRNRAGNTIYF.

The chain couples TRBV3-1 to TRBJ1-2; tentatively, D is TRBD1 (5 bases). The CDR3 sequence is 17 residues long. CDR1 is LGHDT, CDR2 YNNKEL, per germline (reference sequence). The germline V and J ends were trimmed by 4 bases and 2 bases, with 20 bases remaining between them. The CDR3 region has the DNA TGTGCCAGCAGCCTCCTTGGAACAGTGCGGGGCAACTATGGCTACACCTTC. Protein: CASSLLGTVRGNYGYTF.

The chain has TRBV10-3 and TRBJ2-7; no reliable D call. CDR1 is ENHRY and CDR2 is SYGVKD in the germline V gene. V dropped 4 bases and J dropped 2 bases, with 12 bases sitting between them. CDR3 length: 14 amino acids. CDR3 loop: CAISAGQPPYEQYV. DNA for the CDR3: TGTGCCATCAGTGCGGGTCAGCCTCCCTACGAGCAGTACGTC.

The chain uses TRBV27 and TRBJ2-6; D is uncertain. Germline CDR1 is MNHEY and CDR2 is SMNVEV (reference sequence). V gave up 8 bases and J gave up 0 bases, with 8 bases separating them. This CDR3 is 14 amino acids long. As DNA, the CDR3 is TGTGCCAGCCGGGTCGACTCTGGGGCCAACGTCCTGACTTTC. It codes for CASRVDSGANVLTF.

CDR3 sequence (DNA): TGTGCCAGCAGCTTCGGGACAGGGGTCCACGAGCAGTACTTC. Its translation: CASSFGTGVHEQYF. The rearrangement links TRBV7-9 to TRBJ2-7; 10 nucleotides agree with TRBD1. This CDR3 is built from 14 residues. Per germline, CDR1 SEHNR and CDR2 FQNEAQ (reference sequence). V trimming: 3 bases; J trimming: 5 bases; junction bases outside the gene matches: 4. Drawing the rest from reference TRBV7-9 and TRBJ2-7, the complete variable domain is DTGVSQNPRHKITKRGQNVTFRCDPISEHNRLYWYRQTLGQGPEFLTYFQNEAQLEKSRLLSDRFSAERPKGSFSTLEIQRTEQGDSAMYLCASSFGTGVHEQYFGPGTRLTVT.

This clonotype was observed once. The rearrangement uses TRBV7-2 and TRBJ2-4, with 7 positions matching TRBD1. The CDR3 sequence is 15 residues long. V trimming: 1 base; J trimming: 3 bases; junction bases outside the gene matches: 3. Looked up from germline, CDR1 is SGHTA and CDR2 is FQGNSA. In nucleotides, the CDR3 is TGTGCCAGCAGCTTAGGACAGGGAGTCAAAAACATTCAGTACTTC. Residues: CASSLGQGVKNIQYF. The full variable domain, its missing parts supplied by reference TRBV7-2 and TRBJ2-4, is GAGVSQSPSNKVTEKGKDVELRCDPISGHTALYWYRQSLGQGLEFLIYFQGNSAPDKSGLPSDRFSAERTGGSVSTLTIQRTQQEDSAVYLCASSLGQGVKNIQYFGAGTRLSVL.

The gene calls are TRBV6-6 and TRBJ1-1, with D possibly TRBD1 on 5 matching bases. Trimming pared 0 bases from V and 9 bases from J, leaving 8 bases between. The V gene's germline CDR1 is MNHNY and CDR2 SVGAGI (reference sequence). This CDR3 comprises 12 residues. CDR3 sequence reads: CASSYSSGKAFF. As DNA, the CDR3 is TGTGCCAGCAGTTACTCCTCAGGGAAAGCTTTCTTT.

This sequence joins TRBV20-1 and TRBJ1-1, with D unresolved. The V gene lost 3 bases and the J gene lost 0 bases, with 14 bases spanning the gap. Germline assignment: CDR1 DFQATT and CDR2 SNEGSKA (reference sequence). This CDR3 region has 15 residues. Written as DNA, the CDR3 is TGCAGTGCTAGGCCCCCCCGAGGGTTGAACACTGAAGCTTTCTTT. Residues: CSARPPRGLNTEAFF.

The chain recombines TRBV4-2 with TRBJ2-2; perhaps TRBD1 as D (6 bases). Trimming stripped 7 bases from V and 0 bases from J, with 9 bases between. Per germline, CDR1 LGHNA and CDR2 YNFKEQ. This CDR3 comprises 14 residues. The CDR3 protein is CASKAGANTGELFF. CDR3 coding DNA: TGTGCCAGCAAGGCAGGGGCGAACACCGGGGAGCTGTTTTTT.

The chain employs TRBV10-3 and TRBJ2-7; weak D call: TRBD2 (6 bases). This CDR3 has 14 amino acids. V was trimmed by 5 bases and J by 2 bases, leaving 13 bases between them. Per the germline V gene, CDR1 is ENHRY and CDR2 is SYGVKD. The CDR3 loop is CAISQTSNPYEQYF. CDR3 nucleotide sequence: TGTGCCATCAGTCAAACTAGCAACCCCTACGAGCAGTACTTC.

The chain has TRBV4-2 and TRBJ2-5, with D unclear. This CDR3 contains 14 residues. In germline, CDR1 is LGHNA, CDR2 YNFKEQ. Trimming removed 1 base at V and 3 bases at J, with 9 bases between. CDR3 in amino acids: CASSQAGSKETQYF. Here the CDR3 DNA reads TGTGCCAGCAGCCAAGCGGGCAGTAAAGAGACCCAGTACTTC.

V usage is TRBV29-1 and J usage is TRBJ1-1, with a possible D match to TRBD1 (5 bases). CDR3 length equals 13 residues. CDR1 SQVTM and CDR2 ANQGSEA come from the germline V gene. V dropped 6 bases and J dropped 1 base, with 12 bases sitting between them. The CDR3 DNA sequence: TGCAGCGTAAAGGGGCACGGGAACACTGAAGCTTTCTTT. Translated: CSVKGHGNTEAFF.

The J gene is TRBJ1-1, the V gene TRBV12-3 or TRBV12-4, with 9 bases aligning to TRBD1. After removal of 2 bases from V and 13 bases from J, the junction contained 5 bases not matched to a gene. The CDR3 covers 12 residues. CDR3 bases: TGTGCCAGCAGTTTAAGGGACAGGGACGATTTCTTT. The encoded protein is CASSLRDRDDFF.

The chain couples TRBV18 to TRBJ2-5; no definite D call. Trimming cost V 3 bases and J 4 bases, with 12 bases left between them. CDR1 KGHSH and CDR2 LQKENI come from the germline V gene. This CDR3 contains 14 residues. Here the CDR3 reads CASSPDGPLETQYF. CDR3 in DNA: TGTGCCAGCTCACCCGACGGGCCCTTAGAGACCCAGTACTTC.

The chain links TRBV7-3 to TRBJ2-3, with no clear D. The germline gives CDR1 SGHTA, CDR2 FQGTGA. V lost 5 bases, J lost 3 bases, and 12 bases lay in between. The CDR3 sequence is 14 residues long. The CDR3 nucleotides are TGTGCCAGCAGCCGCCAAGACTTTACAGATACGCAGTATTTT. This encodes CASSRQDFTDTQYF.

The chain couples TRBV3-1 to TRBJ2-2; TRBD1 aligns across 9 bases. This CDR3 comprises 16 residues. Germline-derived CDR1 and CDR2 are LGHDT and YNNKEL (reference sequence). The ends lost 5 bases at V and 5 bases at J; junction bases unmatched: 9. CDR3 region: CASSTLDRGLTGELFF. CDR3 sequence (DNA): TGTGCCAGCAGCACCCTGGACAGGGGTTTAACCGGGGAGCTGTTTTTT.

The V call is TRBV6-1, the J call TRBJ2-1, with no clear D. This CDR3 is built from 14 residues. Between the trimmed V and J ends, which lost 6 bases and 4 bases, there was a span of 13 bases. Germline-derived CDR1 and CDR2 are MNHNS and SASEGT. DNA of the CDR3: TGTGCCAGCAGCTACCGGGCTGAATACAATGAGCAGTTCTTC. It yields the protein CASSYRAEYNEQFF.

The V and J genes are TRBV29-1 and TRBJ2-5; TRBD1 matches 7 bases. CDR1 is SQVTM, CDR2 ANQGSEA, per germline. The V and J ends lost 4 bases and 2 bases, in that order; junction bases with no gene match: 13. CDR3 length: 16 residues. CDR3 protein: CSVALEDRSIQETQYF. In nucleotides, the CDR3 is TGCAGCGTTGCCTTGGAGGACAGGAGTATACAAGAGACCCAGTACTTC.

The chain employs TRBV29-1 and TRBJ2-5; TRBD1 agrees at 8 bases. Germline CDR1 SQVTM, CDR2 ANQGSEA. Losses at the gene ends were 7 bases for V and 5 bases for J; bases not matched to a gene: 12. The CDR3 runs 14 residues. The CDR3 DNA reads TGCAGCGCCCAGATCAGACAGGGGAGGGAGACCCAGTACTTC. The encoded protein is CSAQIRQGRETQYF.

This sequence joins TRBV7-3 and TRBJ1-1; D is unclear. The length of the CDR3 is 15 residues. V was cut by 1 base and J by 1 base, with 10 bases left in between. Germline V CDR1 and CDR2: SGHTA, FQGTGA. The CDR3 DNA reads TGTGCCAGCAGCTTAAAACGGGGATCGAACACTGAAGCTTTCTTT. Its protein is CASSLKRGSNTEAFF.

This clonotype was seen just once. The chain links TRBV4-1 to TRBJ2-3; TRBD1 is a possible D gene (7 bases). V was shortened by 0 bases and J by 3 bases, with 10 bases between the two germline ends. Germline V gene data show CDR1 as MGHRA and CDR2 as YSYEKL. The length of the CDR3 is 15 residues. The CDR3 protein is CASSQDRGATDTQYF. The CDR3 DNA is TGCGCCAGCAGCCAAGACAGGGGGGCGACAGATACGCAGTATTTT.

This clonotype is a singleton in its sample. For the CDR3, the DNA is TGCAGCGCTTCATTGGGGCAGCCGAACACCGGGGAGCTGTTTTTT. It yields the protein CSASLGQPNTGELFF. The chain combines TRBV29-1 with TRBJ2-2, with D possibly being TRBD1 (5 bases). The germline gives CDR1 SQVTM, CDR2 ANQGSEA. CDR3 size: 15 residues. Trimming took 7 bases from V and 0 from J, leaving 15 bases between them.

The gene calls are TRBV7-9 and TRBJ2-7; no clear D. The CDR3 totals 15 residues. Trimming removed 8 bases at V and 6 bases at J, with 23 bases between. The germline gives CDR1 SEHNR, CDR2 FQNEAQ (reference sequence). The CDR3 region has the DNA TGTGCCAGCCGAGCTTTAATGGACGGTGGGTCCGAGCAGTACGTC. As protein: CASRALMDGGSEQYV.

This clonotype has only one observation. The V gene is TRBV7-2, the J gene TRBJ2-1; 9 nucleotides agree with TRBD1. The V segment lost 3 bases and the J segment 7 bases; nucleotides outside the gene matches: 7. The CDR3 consists of 15 residues. CDR1 is SGHTA and CDR2 is FQGNSA in the germline V gene. The CDR3 nucleotides read TGTGCCAGCAGCTTTAACAGGGGGCGAGGTAATGAGCAGTTCTTC. Translation: CASSFNRGRGNEQFF.

The chain employs TRBV20-1 and TRBJ1-2; D uncertain. The V end was cut by 0 bases, the J end by 4 bases, with 12 bases between. The CDR3 contains 14 residues. Germline CDR1 reads DFQATT; CDR2 reads SNEGSKA (reference sequence). CDR3 protein: CSARDSAGRYGYTF. The CDR3 region has the DNA TGCAGTGCTAGAGACTCGGCGGGTCGCTATGGCTACACCTTC.

This sequence joins TRBV25-1 and TRBJ2-2, with no clear D. Germline CDR1 and CDR2: MGHDK and SYGVNS. The V gene lost 6 bases and the J gene lost 6 bases, with 11 bases spanning the gap. The CDR3 consists of 13 residues. As DNA, the CDR3 is TGTGCCAGCAGACAAAGGGATCCCGGGGAGCTGTTTTTT. Its translation is CASRQRDPGELFF.

The chain combines TRBV18 with TRBJ2-5; 10 positions agree with TRBD1. Germline assignment: CDR1 KGHSH and CDR2 LQKENI. This CDR3 comprises 14 residues. V was pared by 2 bases and J by 4 bases, with 1 base of the junction left unmatched. CDR3 bases: TGTGCCAGCTCACCATGGGACAGGGGAGAGACCCAGTACTTC. Protein product: CASSPWDRGETQYF.

The chain recombines TRBV20-1 with TRBJ2-3, with D possibly TRBD2 on 6 matching bases. V gave up 3 bases and J gave up 4 bases, with 14 bases separating them. CDR1 DFQATT and CDR2 SNEGSKA come from the germline V gene (reference sequence). The length of the CDR3 is 14 residues. DNA for the CDR3: TGCAGTGCTAGGGGGTTCAGCGGGTCAGATACGCAGTATTTT. It codes for CSARGFSGSDTQYF.

The chain has TRBV29-1 and TRBJ2-2; D might be TRBD1 or TRBD2, each matching 5 bases. The CDR3 runs to 12 residues. Germline V gene data show CDR1 as SQVTM and CDR2 as ANQGSEA. Between the trimmed V and J ends, which lost 0 bases and 6 bases, there was a span of 5 bases. The CDR3 is CSVEEGAGELFF. The CDR3 DNA sequence: TGCAGCGTTGAAGAGGGGGCCGGGGAGCTGTTTTTT.

The J gene is TRBJ2-3, the V gene TRBV5-1; maybe TRBD2 (5 bases). V lost 1 base to trimming and J lost 6 bases, with 9 bases between them. Germline lookup yields CDR1 SGHRS and CDR2 YFSETQ. This CDR3 comprises 13 residues. The CDR3 region is CASSLRPGDTQYF. Here the CDR3 DNA reads TGCGCCAGCAGCTTGCGACCGGGGGATACGCAGTATTTT.